Listed here is a single T cell receptor (beta chain). Deep-level assay runs were performed. Measured with immunoSEQ multiplex PCR; TCRdb has only the in-frame clones, and not every one. The table includes 740,000 or so clones, about three quarters detected once. V was cut by 2 bases and J by 0 bases, with 19 bases left in between. CDR1 MDHEN and CDR2 SYDVKM come from the germline V gene. The CDR3 loop spans 18 amino acids. The data belong to a study of shared clonotypes between healthy human individuals. The gene calls are TRBV28 and TRBJ1-2; D perhaps matches TRBD1 (5 bases). Input material: memory CD4+ T cells sorted from blood. Subset in this sample: CD45RA-negative fraction. This clonotype was sampled from a woman in her twenties or thirties in good health. DNA for the CDR3: TGTGCCAGCAGTTTAAATGACGGGGCAGGAGGACCTAACTATGGCTACACCTTC. Its protein product is CASSLNDGAGGPNYGYTF.